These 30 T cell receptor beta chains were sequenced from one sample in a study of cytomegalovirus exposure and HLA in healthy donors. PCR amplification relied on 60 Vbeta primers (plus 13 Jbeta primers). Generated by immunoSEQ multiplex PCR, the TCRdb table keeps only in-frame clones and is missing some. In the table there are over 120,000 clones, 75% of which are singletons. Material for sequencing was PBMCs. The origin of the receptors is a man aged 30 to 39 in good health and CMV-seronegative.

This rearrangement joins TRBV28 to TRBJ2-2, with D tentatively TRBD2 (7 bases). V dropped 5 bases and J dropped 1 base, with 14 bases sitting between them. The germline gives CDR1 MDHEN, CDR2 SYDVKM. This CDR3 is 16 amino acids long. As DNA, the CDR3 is TGTGCCAGCAGTGGGGGGCAGCGGGGGAACACCGGGGAGCTGTTTTTT. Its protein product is CASSGGQRGNTGELFF.

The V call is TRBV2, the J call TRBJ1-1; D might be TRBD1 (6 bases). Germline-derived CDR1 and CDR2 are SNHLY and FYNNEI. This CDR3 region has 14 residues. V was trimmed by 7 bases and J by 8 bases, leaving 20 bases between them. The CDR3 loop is CASKGGQGKVEAFF. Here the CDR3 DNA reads TGTGCCAGCAAGGGGGGGCAGGGGAAGGTCGAAGCTTTCTTT.

The DNA for the CDR3 is TGTGCCAGCAGTTTGTACTACGCAGATACGCAGTATTTT. Protein product: CASSLYYADTQYF. V usage is TRBV6-5 and J usage is TRBJ2-3; D ambiguous. CDR1 and CDR2 (germline): MNHEY, SVGAGI. CDR3 length: 13 residues. Between the trimmed V and J ends, which lost 4 bases and 4 bases, there was a span of 9 bases.

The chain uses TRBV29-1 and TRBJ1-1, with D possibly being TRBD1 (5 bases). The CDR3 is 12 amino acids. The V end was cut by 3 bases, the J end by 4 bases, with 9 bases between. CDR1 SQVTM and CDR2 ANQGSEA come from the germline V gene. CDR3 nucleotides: TGCAGCGTTGACGGGGGGTCCACTGAAGCTTTCTTT. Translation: CSVDGGSTEAFF.

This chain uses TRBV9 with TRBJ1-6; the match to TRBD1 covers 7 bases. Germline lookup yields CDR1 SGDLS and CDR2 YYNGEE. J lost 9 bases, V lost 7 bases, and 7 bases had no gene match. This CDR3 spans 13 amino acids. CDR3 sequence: CASGGDSFSPLHF. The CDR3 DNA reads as TGTGCCAGCGGTGGGGACAGTTTTTCACCCCTCCACTTT.

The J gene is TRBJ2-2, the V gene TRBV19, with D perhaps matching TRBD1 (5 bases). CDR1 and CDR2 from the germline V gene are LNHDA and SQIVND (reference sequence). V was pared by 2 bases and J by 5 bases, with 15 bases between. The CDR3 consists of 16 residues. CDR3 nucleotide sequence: TGTGCCAGTAGTATACCGAGTGGGGCTGGGACCGGGGAGCTGTTTTTT. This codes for CASSIPSGAGTGELFF.

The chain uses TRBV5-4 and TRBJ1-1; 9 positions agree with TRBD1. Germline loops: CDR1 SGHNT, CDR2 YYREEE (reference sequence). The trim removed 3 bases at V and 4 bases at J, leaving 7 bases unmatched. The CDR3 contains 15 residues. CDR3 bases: TGTGCCAGCAGCTCGCCGGGACAGGGATCCACTGAAGCTTTCTTT. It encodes CASSSPGQGSTEAFF.

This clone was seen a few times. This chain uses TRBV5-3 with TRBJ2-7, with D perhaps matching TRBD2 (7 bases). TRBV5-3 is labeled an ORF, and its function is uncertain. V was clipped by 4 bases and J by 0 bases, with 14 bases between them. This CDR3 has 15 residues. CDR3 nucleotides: TGTGCCAGAAGCCGGGGGCGGGAGAGCTCCTACGAGCAGTACTTC. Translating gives CARSRGRESSYEQYF.

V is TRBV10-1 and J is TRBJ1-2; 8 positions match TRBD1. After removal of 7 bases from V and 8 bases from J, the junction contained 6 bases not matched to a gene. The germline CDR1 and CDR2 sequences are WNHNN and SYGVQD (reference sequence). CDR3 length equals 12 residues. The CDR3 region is CASKTGARGYTF. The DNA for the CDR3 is TGCGCCAGCAAGACAGGGGCGAGGGGCTACACCTTC.

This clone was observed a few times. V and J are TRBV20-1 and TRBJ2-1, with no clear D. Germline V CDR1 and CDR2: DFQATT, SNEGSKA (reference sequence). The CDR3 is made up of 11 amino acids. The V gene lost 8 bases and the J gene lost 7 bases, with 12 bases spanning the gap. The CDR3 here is CSPRAGNEQFF. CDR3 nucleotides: TGCAGTCCTCGAGCCGGGAATGAGCAGTTCTTC.

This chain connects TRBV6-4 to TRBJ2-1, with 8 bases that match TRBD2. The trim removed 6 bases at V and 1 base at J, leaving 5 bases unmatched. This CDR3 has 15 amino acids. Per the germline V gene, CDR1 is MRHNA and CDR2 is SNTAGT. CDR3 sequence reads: CASSIRGGSYNEQFF. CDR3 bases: TGTGCCAGCAGCATACGGGGGGGTTCCTACAATGAGCAGTTCTTC.

The CDR3 spells CASSWGQGQPQHF. The CDR3 DNA reads TGCGCCAGCAGCTGGGGACAGGGCCAGCCCCAGCATTTT. The gene calls are TRBV5-1 and TRBJ1-5, with 9 bases matching TRBD1. The CDR3 runs 13 residues. The J segment lost 7 bases and the V segment lost 3 bases, leaving 2 bases of the junction unmatched. Germline loops: CDR1 SGHRS, CDR2 YFSETQ.

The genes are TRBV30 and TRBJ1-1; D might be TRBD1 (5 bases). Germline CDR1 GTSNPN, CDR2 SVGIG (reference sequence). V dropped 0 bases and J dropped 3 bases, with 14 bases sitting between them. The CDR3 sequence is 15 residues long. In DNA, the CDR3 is TGTGCCTGGAGTGTAAAGGGGTCTCTTGACACTGAAGCTTTCTTT. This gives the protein CAWSVKGSLDTEAFF.

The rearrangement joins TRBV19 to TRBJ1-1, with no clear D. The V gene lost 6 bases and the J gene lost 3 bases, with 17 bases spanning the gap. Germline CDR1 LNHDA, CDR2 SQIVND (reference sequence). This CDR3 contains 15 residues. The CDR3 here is CASSPLGPGYTEAFF. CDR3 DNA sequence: TGTGCCAGTAGCCCTCTGGGTCCAGGTTACACTGAAGCTTTCTTT.

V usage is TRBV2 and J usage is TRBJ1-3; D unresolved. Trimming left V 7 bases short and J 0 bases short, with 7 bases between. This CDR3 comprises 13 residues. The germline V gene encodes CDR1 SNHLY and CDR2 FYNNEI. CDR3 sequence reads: CASTSGSGNTIYF. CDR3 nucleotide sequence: TGTGCCAGCACCTCAGGCTCTGGAAACACCATATATTTT.

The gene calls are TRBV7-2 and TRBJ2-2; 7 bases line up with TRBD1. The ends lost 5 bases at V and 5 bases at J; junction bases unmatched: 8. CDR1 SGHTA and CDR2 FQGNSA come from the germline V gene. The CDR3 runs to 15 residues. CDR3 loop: CASSMGTVGTGELFF. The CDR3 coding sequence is TGTGCCAGCAGCATGGGGACAGTAGGAACCGGGGAGCTGTTTTTT.

For the CDR3, the DNA is TGTGCCAGCAGTGTTACCAGGGCTGGGGCCAACGTCCTGACTTTC. This encodes CASSVTRAGANVLTF. The chain uses TRBV6-1 and TRBJ2-6; the D gene is possibly TRBD1 (5 bases). Per germline, CDR1 MNHNS and CDR2 SASEGT. This CDR3 has 15 residues. V lost 4 bases and J lost 2, with 9 bases in between.

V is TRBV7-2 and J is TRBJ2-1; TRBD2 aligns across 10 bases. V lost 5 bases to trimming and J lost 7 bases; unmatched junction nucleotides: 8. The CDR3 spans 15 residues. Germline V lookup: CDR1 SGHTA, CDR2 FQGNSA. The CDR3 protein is CASSLTSGIGNEQFF. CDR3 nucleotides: TGTGCCAGCAGCCTCACTAGCGGGATAGGAAATGAGCAGTTCTTC.

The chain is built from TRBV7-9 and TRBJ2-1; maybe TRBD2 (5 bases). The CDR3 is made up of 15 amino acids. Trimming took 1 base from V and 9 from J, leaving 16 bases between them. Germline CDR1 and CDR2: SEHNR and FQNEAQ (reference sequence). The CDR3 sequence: CASSLGRFSASEQFF. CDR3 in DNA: TGTGCCAGCAGCTTAGGGAGGTTTAGCGCGAGTGAGCAGTTCTTC.

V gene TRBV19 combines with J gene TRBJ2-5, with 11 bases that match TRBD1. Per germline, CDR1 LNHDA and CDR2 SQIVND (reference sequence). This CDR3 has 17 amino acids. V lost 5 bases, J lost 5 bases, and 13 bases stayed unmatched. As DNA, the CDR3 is TGTGCCAGTAGTCCTCTTCTGGGGACAGGGGGGGGTGAGACCCAGTACTTC. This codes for CASSPLLGTGGGETQYF.

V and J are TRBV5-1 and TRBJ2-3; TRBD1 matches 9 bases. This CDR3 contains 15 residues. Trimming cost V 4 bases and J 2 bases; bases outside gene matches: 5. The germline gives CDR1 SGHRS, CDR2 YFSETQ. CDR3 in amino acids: CASSRQGGDTDTQYF. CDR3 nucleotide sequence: TGCGCCAGCAGCAGACAGGGGGGAGACACAGATACGCAGTATTTT.

The DNA for the CDR3 is TGCAGCGTTGACAGGACAGGTAGCTACGAGCAGTACTTC. As protein: CSVDRTGSYEQYF. V is TRBV29-1 and J is TRBJ2-7; 7 bases agree with TRBD1. The V gene end was trimmed by 3 bases and the J gene end by 3 bases; junction bases not matched to a gene: 5. Germline CDR1 reads SQVTM; CDR2 reads ANQGSEA. CDR3 size: 13 residues.

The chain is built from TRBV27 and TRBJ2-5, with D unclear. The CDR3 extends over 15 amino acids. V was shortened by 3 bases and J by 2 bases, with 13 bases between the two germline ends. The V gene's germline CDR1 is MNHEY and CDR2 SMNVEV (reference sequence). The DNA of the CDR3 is TGTGCCAGCAGTTTTCGGTGGGCAGCACAAGAGACCCAGTACTTC. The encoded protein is CASSFRWAAQETQYF.

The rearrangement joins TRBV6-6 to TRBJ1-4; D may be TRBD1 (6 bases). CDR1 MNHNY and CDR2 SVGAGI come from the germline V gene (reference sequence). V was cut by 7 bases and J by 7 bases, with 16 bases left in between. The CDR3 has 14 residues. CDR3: CASNLKQGTEKLFF. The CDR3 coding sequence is TGTGCCAGCAACCTAAAACAGGGAACTGAAAAACTGTTTTTT.

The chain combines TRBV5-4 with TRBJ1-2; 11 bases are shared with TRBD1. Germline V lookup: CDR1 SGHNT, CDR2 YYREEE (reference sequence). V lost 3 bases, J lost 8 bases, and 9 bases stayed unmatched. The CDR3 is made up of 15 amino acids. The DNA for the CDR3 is TGTGCCAGCAGCTCGGGACAGGGGGTAGCGTTAGGCTACACCTTC. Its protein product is CASSSGQGVALGYTF.

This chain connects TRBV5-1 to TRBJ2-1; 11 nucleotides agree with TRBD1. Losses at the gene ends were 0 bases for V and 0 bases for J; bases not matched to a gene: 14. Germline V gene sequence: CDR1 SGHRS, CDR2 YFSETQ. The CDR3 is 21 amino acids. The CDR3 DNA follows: TGCGCCAGCAGCTTGGGCCAATTGGACAGGGGGCGGAGGAGCTCCTACAATGAGCAGTTCTTC. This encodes CASSLGQLDRGRRSSYNEQFF.

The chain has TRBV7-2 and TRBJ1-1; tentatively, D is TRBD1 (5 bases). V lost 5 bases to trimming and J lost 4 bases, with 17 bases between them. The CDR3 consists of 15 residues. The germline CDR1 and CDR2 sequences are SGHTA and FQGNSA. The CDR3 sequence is CASSPGGGRGTEAFF. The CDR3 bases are TGTGCCAGCAGCCCGGGGGGAGGGCGGGGCACTGAAGCTTTCTTT.

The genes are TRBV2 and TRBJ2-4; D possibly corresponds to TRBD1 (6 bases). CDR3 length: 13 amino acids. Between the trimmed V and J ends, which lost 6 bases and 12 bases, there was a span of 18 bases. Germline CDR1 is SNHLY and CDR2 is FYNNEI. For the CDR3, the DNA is TGTGCCAGCAGGGGGACGGAGGAGGACAGTCAGTACTTC. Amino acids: CASRGTEEDSQYF. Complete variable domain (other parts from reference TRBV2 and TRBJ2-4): EPEVTQTPSHQVTQMGQEVILRCVPISNHLYFYWYRQILGQKVEFLVSFYNNEISEKSEIFDDQFSVERPDGSNFTLKIRSTKLEDSAMYFCASRGTEEDSQYFGAGTRLSVL.

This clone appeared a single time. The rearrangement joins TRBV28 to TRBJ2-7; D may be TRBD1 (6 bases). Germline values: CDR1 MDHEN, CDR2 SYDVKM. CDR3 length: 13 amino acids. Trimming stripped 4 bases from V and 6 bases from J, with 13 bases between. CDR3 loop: CASSSPGEPEQYF. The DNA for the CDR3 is TGTGCCAGCAGTTCCCCAGGGGAGCCCGAGCAGTACTTC.

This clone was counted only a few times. The CDR3 nucleotides read TGTGCCAGCTCACCTTCGTCACAGGGGGTCGAGCAGTACTTC. It is translated as CASSPSSQGVEQYF. The chain uses TRBV18 and TRBJ2-7; 8 bases are a match to TRBD1. Per germline, CDR1 KGHSH and CDR2 LQKENI. With 3 bases clipped from V and 6 bases from J, the junction kept 7 bases outside the gene matches. This CDR3 comprises 14 residues.